A single sample is the source of the 23 T cell receptor beta chains below, sequenced in a study of blood T cell repertoires in COVID-19. Method: immunoSEQ multiplex PCR; TCRdb's copy keeps in-frame clones and lacks some. Here the sample spans roughly 150,000 clones, around 88% being singletons. What was sequenced was peripheral blood. The source of these receptors is a human donor in a cohort sampled during active COVID-19.

The V gene is TRBV7-2, the J gene TRBJ1-4, with D perhaps matching TRBD1 (6 bases). CDR1 SGHTA and CDR2 FQGNSA come from the germline V gene. Trimming left V 5 bases short and J 1 base short, with 11 bases between. The CDR3 extends over 15 amino acids. CDR3 amino acids: CASSPARGTNEKLFF. For the CDR3, the DNA is TGTGCCAGCAGCCCAGCCAGGGGAACTAATGAAAAACTGTTTTTT.

The V call is TRBV7-2, the J call TRBJ2-3, with 10 bases matching TRBD1. There are 14 residues in the CDR3. With V trimmed by 4 bases and J by 5 bases, 3 bases remained unmatched. The germline V gene has CDR1 SGHTA and CDR2 FQGNSA. The CDR3 spells CASSWDRGKDTQYF. In nucleotides, the CDR3 is TGTGCCAGCAGCTGGGACAGGGGTAAAGATACGCAGTATTTT.

DNA of the CDR3: TGTGCCAGCAGTTACAGGCCAGGGAGGGAAGAGCTGTTTTTT. Its translation: CASSYRPGREELFF. V and J are TRBV6-5 and TRBJ2-2; TRBD2 aligns across 7 bases. The trim removed 2 bases at V and 11 bases at J, leaving 8 bases unmatched. The CDR3 is 14 residues long. Germline CDR1 MNHEY, CDR2 SVGAGI.

This chain joins TRBV7-8 and TRBJ2-1; 8 bases are shared with TRBD2. CDR1 is SGHVS and CDR2 is FQNEAQ in the germline V gene. This CDR3 has 15 residues. The ends lost 1 base at V and 8 bases at J; junction bases unmatched: 7. As DNA, the CDR3 is TGTGCCAGCAGCTTAGAAAACGGGGGGGCCTATGAGCAGTTCTTC. Its translation: CASSLENGGAYEQFF. The full variable domain, its missing parts supplied by reference TRBV7-8 and TRBJ2-1, is GAGVSQSPRYKVAKRGQDVALRCDPISGHVSLFWYQQALGQGPEFLTYFQNEAQLDKSGLPSDRFFAERPEGSVSTLKIQRTQQEDSAVYLCASSLENGGAYEQFFGPGTRLTVL.

This chain connects TRBV29-1 to TRBJ2-5; 10 bases fit TRBD1. CDR3 size: 14 residues. V shed 8 bases, J shed 1 base, and the junction held 7 bases outside the gene matches. CDR1 and CDR2 (germline): SQVTM, ANQGSEA. Here the CDR3 DNA reads TGCAGCTACTCCGGGACAGGGGCCCAAGAGACCCAGTACTTC. As protein: CSYSGTGAQETQYF.

The chain combines TRBV5-1 with TRBJ2-7; TRBD2 aligns across 11 bases. The CDR3 is 22 residues long. Trimming took 5 bases from V and 0 from J; bases not matched to a gene: 25. Germline CDR1 SGHRS, CDR2 YFSETQ. In DNA form, the CDR3 reads TGCGCCAGCAGTGACGTACTAGCTGGGGGGACTAGCGGTCACCCCCACTCCTACGAGCAGTACTTC. Translation gives CASSDVLAGGTSGHPHSYEQYF.

The J gene is TRBJ1-3, the V gene TRBV18; D is uncertain. V was pared by 3 bases and J by 0 bases, with 18 bases between. Germline values: CDR1 KGHSH, CDR2 LQKENI. CDR3 length: 18 residues. The CDR3 coding sequence is TGTGCCAGCTCACCGATCCCGACCGGGGTATCCTCTGGAAACACCATATATTTT. The encoded protein is CASSPIPTGVSSGNTIYF. Together with reference TRBV18 and TRBJ1-3, the CDR3 gives the full variable domain: NAGVMQNPRHLVRRRGQEARLRCSPMKGHSHVYWYRQLPEEGLKFMVYLQKENIIDESGMPKERFSAEFPKEGPSILRIQQVVRGDSAAYFCASSPIPTGVSSGNTIYFGEGSWLTVV.

This chain joins TRBV19 and TRBJ1-5; D uncertain. The CDR3 is 14 amino acids. Trimming removed 9 bases from V and 2 bases from J, with 14 bases in between. Germline V gene lookup returns CDR1 LNHDA and CDR2 SQIVND (reference sequence). CDR3 protein: CASRPGVRNQPQHF. The CDR3 nucleotides read TGTGCCAGCCGACCCGGGGTTCGCAATCAGCCCCAGCATTTT.

The chain couples TRBV5-4 to TRBJ2-7; 12 bases are a match to TRBD1. This CDR3 has 16 residues. Germline V CDR1 and CDR2: SGHNT, YYREEE (reference sequence). The J segment lost 9 bases and the V segment lost 1 base, leaving 11 bases of the junction unmatched. The CDR3 reads CASSLFSTGTGGVQYF. For the CDR3, the DNA is TGTGCCAGCAGCTTGTTTTCCACCGGGACAGGGGGCGTGCAGTACTTC.

The chain combines TRBV28 with TRBJ2-1; no reliable D call. Germline CDR1 reads MDHEN; CDR2 reads SYDVKM. The ends were cut back, 8 bases at V and 5 bases at J, with 16 bases in the middle. CDR3 length equals 14 residues. Here the CDR3 DNA reads TGTGCCAGCTTCTCCACCCCTAAAGACAATGAGCAGTTCTTC. Translated: CASFSTPKDNEQFF.

The gene calls are TRBV6-5 and TRBJ1-6; 10 nucleotides line up with TRBD1. CDR3 length: 14 residues. The germline V gene encodes CDR1 MNHEY and CDR2 SVGAGI. The V and J ends lost 6 bases and 9 bases, in that order; junction bases with no gene match: 5. CDR3 loop: CASRTGTGASPLHF. CDR3 nucleotide sequence: TGTGCCAGCAGGACCGGGACAGGGGCTTCACCCCTCCACTTT.

This clone came up a few times. This chain links TRBV9 with TRBJ2-6, with TRBD1 identical over 8 bases. The CDR3 extends over 19 amino acids. Germline V gene sequence: CDR1 SGDLS, CDR2 YYNGEE. J was trimmed by 4 bases and V by 4 bases; bases with no gene match: 16. The CDR3 region has the DNA TGTGCCAGCAGCCCCACCCCATGGACAGGGAGTGGAGGGGCCAACGTCCTGACTTTC. It encodes CASSPTPWTGSGGANVLTF.

The V and J genes are TRBV4-3 and TRBJ1-4, with D possibly TRBD1 on 6 matching bases. The CDR3 spans 14 residues. V lost 0 bases and J lost 8, with 10 bases in between. CDR1 and CDR2 (germline): LGHNA, YSLEER. The CDR3 sequence: CASSQEPGDEKLFF. CDR3 DNA sequence: TGCGCCAGCAGCCAAGAACCAGGGGACGAAAAACTGTTTTTT.

The chain joins TRBV28 to TRBJ2-7, with D uncertain. Germline V CDR1 and CDR2: MDHEN, SYDVKM. This CDR3 is 15 amino acids long. V was clipped by 3 bases and J by 8 bases, with 20 bases between them. The CDR3, as DNA: TGTGCCAGCAGTTTCCCCTCAAGAGGCTTCACCCAGCAGTACTTC. Translated: CASSFPSRGFTQQYF. Full variable domain (rest looked up from reference TRBV28 and TRBJ2-7): DVKVTQSSRYLVKRTGEKVFLECVQDMDHENMFWYRQDPGLGLRLIYFSYDVKMKEKGDIPEGYSVSREKKERFSLILESASTNQTSMYLCASSFPSRGFTQQYFGPGTRLTVT.

The chain is built from TRBV15 and TRBJ2-7, with a possible D match to TRBD1 (6 bases). The CDR3 runs to 16 residues. V lost 0 bases to trimming and J lost 2 bases, with 14 bases between them. Germline-derived CDR1 and CDR2 are LNHNV and YYDKDF (reference sequence). CDR3 nucleotide sequence: TGTGCCACCAGCAGAGATCTAACGGACAGCCCCTACGAGCAGTACTTC. This translates into CATSRDLTDSPYEQYF. The entire variable domain, with the rest obtained from reference TRBV15 and TRBJ2-7, is as follows: DAMVIQNPRYQVTQFGKPVTLSCSQTLNHNVMYWYQQKSSQAPKLLFHYYDKDFNNEADTPDNFQSRRPNTSFCFLDIRSPGLGDTAMYLCATSRDLTDSPYEQYFGPGTRLTVT.

Points on this clone: This specimen includes other DNA sequences encoding the same CDR3. The V and J genes are TRBV2 and TRBJ1-1; 9 bases map to TRBD1. Germline-derived CDR1 and CDR2 are SNHLY and FYNNEI. Trimming cost V 1 base and J 0 bases; bases outside gene matches: 0. The CDR3 spans 15 residues. CDR3 sequence: CASSEGQGVNTEAFF. In DNA, the CDR3 is TGTGCCAGCAGTGAAGGACAGGGGGTGAACACTGAAGCTTTCTTT.

The chain is built from TRBV2 and TRBJ1-3; D possibly corresponds to TRBD1 (5 bases). The CDR3 has 16 residues. V gave up 4 bases and J gave up 4 bases, with 17 bases separating them. Germline lookup yields CDR1 SNHLY and CDR2 FYNNEI. CDR3 nucleotides: TGTGCCAGCAGTGGGGGTCAGGGCGCATTCGGAAACACCATATATTTT. Translated: CASSGGQGAFGNTIYF. The complete variable domain, with remaining parts taken from reference TRBV2 and TRBJ1-3, reads EPEVTQTPSHQVTQMGQEVILRCVPISNHLYFYWYRQILGQKVEFLVSFYNNEISEKSEIFDDQFSVERPDGSNFTLKIRSTKLEDSAMYFCASSGGQGAFGNTIYFGEGSWLTVV.

The chain is built from TRBV30 and TRBJ2-7; 14 positions match TRBD2. J lost 2 bases, V lost 2 bases, and 11 bases had no gene match. CDR1 is GTSNPN, CDR2 SVGIG, per germline (reference sequence). The CDR3 is made up of 18 amino acids. CDR3 in DNA: TGTGCCTGGAGTTTCGTCCCGGGACTAGCGGGGGACGCCTACGAGCAGTACTTC. Its translation: CAWSFVPGLAGDAYEQYF.

The chain joins TRBV10-3 to TRBJ2-7, with a weak D call TRBD1 (5 bases). The CDR3 spans 14 residues. V lost 0 bases and J lost 1, with 7 bases in between. Per germline, CDR1 ENHRY and CDR2 SYGVKD. CDR3 sequence reads: CAISESTASYEQYF. CDR3 nucleotides: TGTGCCATCAGTGAGTCGACAGCTTCCTACGAGCAGTACTTC.

This clone was detected a few times. This chain connects TRBV5-5 to TRBJ1-6; the D is unclear. The CDR3 is 14 residues long. The germline CDR1 and CDR2 sequences are SGHKS and YYEKEE (reference sequence). Between the trimmed V and J ends, which lost 5 bases and 2 bases, there was a span of 8 bases. The CDR3 region is CASRPGAYNSPLHF. The CDR3, as DNA: TGTGCCAGCAGACCGGGAGCCTATAATTCACCCCTCCACTTT.

The chain is built from TRBV28 and TRBJ1-2; a weak D match, TRBD1 (6 bases). V was shortened by 4 bases and J by 10 bases, with 13 bases between the two germline ends. Germline CDR1 MDHEN, CDR2 SYDVKM. The CDR3 totals 12 residues. CDR3 amino acids: CASSSGTRYYTF. DNA of the CDR3: TGTGCCAGCAGTTCCGGGACACGATACTACACCTTC.

This chain's CDR3 is CASREQGASSYEQYF. The CDR3 DNA sequence: TGCGCCAGCAGGGAACAGGGGGCGAGCTCCTACGAGCAGTACTTC. V and J are TRBV5-1 and TRBJ2-7, with TRBD1 identical over 9 bases. Trimming removed 5 bases from V and 0 bases from J; junction bases left unmatched: 6. CDR1 and CDR2 from the germline V gene are SGHRS and YFSETQ. The CDR3 runs to 15 residues.

The rearrangement joins TRBV19 to TRBJ1-5, with 7 bases that match TRBD1. With 4 bases clipped from V and 5 bases from J, the junction kept 8 bases outside the gene matches. This CDR3 has 15 amino acids. Germline V lookup: CDR1 LNHDA, CDR2 SQIVND (reference sequence). The CDR3 protein is CASSRKPGTDQPQHF. The CDR3, as DNA: TGTGCCAGTAGTAGGAAACCCGGGACAGATCAGCCCCAGCATTTT.